The present T cell receptor beta chain was sequenced within a study of blood T cell repertoires in COVID-19. About the research overall: From T cells, B-cell-depleted T cells, or PBMCs came the material, which was cDNA or gDNA.

This CDR3 spans 15 amino acids. V lost 2 bases, J lost 5 bases, and 14 bases lay in between. Per germline, CDR1 KGHDR and CDR2 SFDVKD. In the original analysis: Amplification of reference gene primers was used by the study to estimate nucleated cell counts. Clones were read by immunoSEQ multiplex PCR, and TCRdb kept only the in-frame ones, dropping some. D and trimming come from the DNA, and the V and J calls and clone size come from that table. Among about 130,000 clones listed, more than 75% were seen once. The chain is built from TRBV24-1 and TRBJ2-5, with D unresolved. The TCR sequence derives from a man between 60 and 75 years old who had recovered from COVID-19. The sequencing input was peripheral blood. The CDR3 DNA follows: TGTGCCACCAGTGATTCCGGGTTTAAGGCGGAGACCCAGTACTTC. Its protein product is CATSDSGFKAETQYF.